Each of the 10 T cell receptor beta chains below was sequenced from the same sample in a study of blood T cell repertoires in COVID-19. Some clones are missing from TCRdb's copy, which holds only in-frame ones; the method was immunoSEQ multiplex PCR. The sample has some 200,000 clones; around four fifths are singletons. The sequencing sample was made of PBMCs or T cells enriched from blood (not recorded which). The receptors were sampled from a woman between 45 and 65 years old who had been exposed to COVID-19.

The table lists this clone with a count of one. The rearrangement links TRBV2 to TRBJ1-6, with 11 bases lining up with TRBD1. Germline-derived CDR1 and CDR2 are SNHLY and FYNNEI. CDR3 length: 16 amino acids. The V gene end was trimmed by 8 bases and the J gene end by 9 bases; junction bases not matched to a gene: 12. CDR3 DNA sequence: TGTGCCAGCCTTGTCGAGCTGGGACAGGGGGTTTCACCCCTCCACTTT. Translated: CASLVELGQGVSPLHF.

Only one count was recorded for this clone. The chain joins TRBV6-2 or TRBV6-3 to TRBJ2-3; the D gene is possibly TRBD2 (6 bases). Germline assignment: CDR1 MNHEY and CDR2 SVGEGT. CDR3 length: 13 residues. V lost 6 bases and J 5 bases, leaving 12 bases between the germline ends. DNA of the CDR3: TGTGCCAGCAGCGCTGGGCGGGGAGATACGCAGTATTTT. Amino acid sequence: CASSAGRGDTQYF.

This chain's CDR3 is CAIDNPGSSHYGYTF. CDR3 sequence (DNA): TGTGCCATCGATAACCCAGGATCCTCGCACTATGGCTACACCTTC. V and J are TRBV28 and TRBJ1-2; no definite D call. The CDR3 contains 15 residues. Trimming took off 10 bases at V and 3 bases at J, with 21 bases between the two ends. Germline values: CDR1 MDHEN, CDR2 SYDVKM.

This clone has only a few counts. The chain has TRBV6-5 and TRBJ1-2, with D possibly matching TRBD1 (6 bases). The germline V gene encodes CDR1 MNHEY and CDR2 SVGAGI. The V end was cut by 0 bases, the J end by 5 bases, with 10 bases between. This CDR3 has 14 residues. This chain's CDR3 is CASSYSGTKYGYTF. The CDR3 bases are TGTGCCAGCAGTTACTCAGGGACAAAGTATGGCTACACCTTC.

The rearrangement joins TRBV5-1 to TRBJ1-3; TRBD1 matches at 8 bases. Trimming cost V 4 bases and J 0 bases; bases outside gene matches: 9. Per the germline V gene, CDR1 is SGHRS and CDR2 is YFSETQ. The CDR3 length is 17 residues. The CDR3: CASSQGQATSSGNTIYF. The CDR3 DNA is TGCGCCAGCAGCCAGGGACAGGCGACCTCCTCTGGAAACACCATATATTTT.

This rearrangement joins TRBV4-1 to TRBJ2-3, with 12 positions matching TRBD2. The CDR3 covers 16 residues. V was clipped by 5 bases and J by 0 bases; unmatched bases: 3. Germline loops: CDR1 MGHRA, CDR2 YSYEKL. The CDR3 reads CASSGLAGGSTDTQYF. In DNA form, the CDR3 reads TGCGCCAGCAGCGGGCTAGCGGGGGGGAGCACAGATACGCAGTATTTT.

The V and J genes are TRBV12-3 or TRBV12-4 and TRBJ2-2; tentative D call: TRBD2 (6 bases). The V gene lost 5 bases and the J gene lost 6 bases, with 10 bases spanning the gap. This CDR3 has 13 amino acids. The CDR3 protein is CASSIRGSGELFF. The CDR3 DNA reads TGTGCCAGCAGTATCCGGGGGTCCGGGGAGCTGTTTTTT.

The chain recombines TRBV2 with TRBJ2-1; no definite D call. This CDR3 has 14 amino acids. From germline, CDR1 is SNHLY and CDR2 FYNNEI. V lost 2 bases and J lost 5, with 10 bases in between. The CDR3 protein is CASSETSTNNEQFF. The CDR3 nucleotides are TGTGCCAGCAGTGAAACTTCCACCAACAATGAGCAGTTCTTC.

The V call is TRBV11-2, the J call TRBJ2-7; 9 positions agree with TRBD2. The CDR3 sequence is 14 residues long. Trimming removed 5 bases from V and 2 bases from J; junction bases left unmatched: 4. Germline V CDR1 and CDR2: SGHAT, FQNNGV. Here the CDR3 reads CASSPLAGAYEQYF. The CDR3 nucleotides read TGTGCCAGCAGCCCTTTAGCGGGGGCCTACGAGCAGTACTTC.

The chain has TRBV6-5 and TRBJ1-1; 11 bases map to TRBD1. The germline gives CDR1 MNHEY, CDR2 SVGAGI. This CDR3 comprises 15 residues. Trimming cost V 0 bases and J 11 bases; bases outside gene matches: 8. The CDR3 is CASSYSRTGGIEAFF. In DNA form, the CDR3 reads TGTGCCAGCAGTTACTCTAGGACAGGGGGCATCGAGGCTTTCTTT.